The source of this T cell receptor beta chain is a study of shared clonotypes between healthy human individuals. Note on this clone: As yet, its antigen is unknown.

On sorted subsets, replicate PCRs used approximately 200 ng DNA, or 25,000 to 35,000 T cell genomes. Clones were sequenced by immunoSEQ multiplex PCR, and TCRdb holds only the in-frame ones, with some missing. The table records about 1 million clones, approximately 68% of them present only once. The CDR3 sequence is 13 residues long. V was clipped by 6 bases and J by 8 bases, with 16 bases between them. Germline V gene sequence: CDR1 MDHEN, CDR2 SYDVKM. General study points: Generation probabilities of non-shared clonotypes were lower (relative to those shared by all four donors). Naive CD4 clonotypes were shared across a few donors at about 5.2%.

This receptor was obtained from a man aged 18 to 29 in good health. The rearrangement joins TRBV28 to TRBJ1-1; D call uncertain. Sequencing was performed on memory CD4+ T cells sorted from blood. The subset: CD45RA-negative fraction. The DNA of the CDR3 is TGTGCCAGCAGCCTCCCGGGGAGACAAGAAGCTTTCTTT. Translation gives CASSLPGRQEAFF.